Below are 4 T cell receptor beta chains sequenced from a single sample in a study of cytomegalovirus exposure and HLA in healthy donors. Using immunoSEQ multiplex PCR, the repertoire was profiled, and TCRdb retains in-frame clones only, with some absent. This sample carries 250,000 or so clones, around nine tenths of them seen once, and the ten largest clones take 2.5% to 3%. The specimen was PBMCs. The receptors were gathered from a man aged 18 to 30 in good health and CMV-seronegative.

This chain connects TRBV10-3 to TRBJ2-4; D might be TRBD2 (6 bases). The CDR3 consists of 17 residues. Germline V lookup: CDR1 ENHRY, CDR2 SYGVKD. The germline V and J ends were trimmed by 3 bases and 0 bases, with 15 bases remaining between them. For the CDR3, the DNA is TGTGCCATCAGTGATACCGGGACTCCTGTAGCCAAAAACATTCAGTACTTC. It yields the protein CAISDTGTPVAKNIQYF.

The chain carries TRBV27 and TRBJ2-3, with 9 bases identical to TRBD2. Germline CDR1 is MNHEY and CDR2 is SMNVEV (reference sequence). Unmatched junction bases numbered 13, after V lost 10 bases and J lost 5 bases. The CDR3 sequence is 15 residues long. The CDR3, as DNA: TGTGCCACGAGTATATTAGCGGGAGCTGAAGATACGCAGTATTTT. Its translation is CATSILAGAEDTQYF.

The chain uses TRBV28 and TRBJ1-2; TRBD1 might be the D (6 bases). V was clipped by 7 bases and J by 0 bases, with 15 bases between them. The germline gives CDR1 MDHEN, CDR2 SYDVKM. The CDR3 contains 15 residues. The CDR3 loop reads CASMADRRANYGYTF. CDR3 sequence (DNA): TGTGCCAGCATGGCGGACAGAAGAGCTAACTATGGCTACACCTTC.

This clone was seen just once. This chain uses TRBV7-2 with TRBJ2-6; D gene ambiguous. V was clipped by 1 base and J by 2 bases, with 9 bases between them. Germline V gives CDR1 SGHTA, CDR2 FQGNSA. The CDR3 has 16 amino acids. This CDR3 reads CASSLGPQPGANVLTF. As DNA, the CDR3 is TGTGCCAGCAGCTTAGGGCCGCAACCTGGGGCCAACGTCCTGACTTTC. Filled out from reference TRBV7-2 and TRBJ2-6, the complete variable domain reads GAGVSQSPSNKVTEKGKDVELRCDPISGHTALYWYRQSLGQGLEFLIYFQGNSAPDKSGLPSDRFSAERTGGSVSTLTIQRTQQEDSAVYLCASSLGPQPGANVLTFGAGSRLTVL.